This TCR beta chain stems from a study of PD-L1 blockade in urothelial cancer. Across the study: Blood yielded a median of about 140,000 T cells per sample.

Only in-frame clones appear in the TCRdb table, and some are missing; sequencing was by immunoSEQ multiplex PCR. The sample holds under 40,000 clones, around 80% seen once. The CDR3 length is 18 residues. The germline V gene has CDR1 SGHDN and CDR2 FVKESK. V shed 4 bases and J 3 bases; nucleotides not matched to a gene: 18. The sequence was collected from a man in his sixties with urothelial cancer. The chain recombines TRBV14 with TRBJ2-7; 7 bases are shared with TRBD1. The sample in question was PBMCs, obtained around atezolizumab (anti-PD-L1) treatment. The DNA of the CDR3 is TGTGCCAGCAGCCCTGTGGGCCGGGACAGCATCGTTTTCTACGAGCAGTACTTC. It specifies CASSPVGRDSIVFYEQYF. The variable domain in full, completed from reference TRBV14 and TRBJ2-7, reads EAGVTQFPSHSVIEKGQTVTLRCDPISGHDNLYWYRRVMGKEIKFLLHFVKESKQDESGMPNNRFLAERTGGTYSTLKVQPAELEDSGVYFCASSPVGRDSIVFYEQYFGPGTRLTVT.